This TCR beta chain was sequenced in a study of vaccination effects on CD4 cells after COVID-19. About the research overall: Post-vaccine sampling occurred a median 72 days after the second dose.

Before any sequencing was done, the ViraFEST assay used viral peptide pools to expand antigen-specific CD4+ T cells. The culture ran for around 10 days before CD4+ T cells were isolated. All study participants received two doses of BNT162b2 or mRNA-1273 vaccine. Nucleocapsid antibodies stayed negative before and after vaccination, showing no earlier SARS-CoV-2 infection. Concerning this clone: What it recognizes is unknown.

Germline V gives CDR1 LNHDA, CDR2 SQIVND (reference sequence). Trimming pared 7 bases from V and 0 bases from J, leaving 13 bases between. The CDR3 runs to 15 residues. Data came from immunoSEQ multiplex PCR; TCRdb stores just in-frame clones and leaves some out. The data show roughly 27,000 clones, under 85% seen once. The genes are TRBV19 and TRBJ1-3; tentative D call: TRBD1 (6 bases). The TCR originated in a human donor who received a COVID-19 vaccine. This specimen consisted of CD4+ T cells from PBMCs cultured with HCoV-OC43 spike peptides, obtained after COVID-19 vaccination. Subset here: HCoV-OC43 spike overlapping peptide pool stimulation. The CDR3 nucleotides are TGTGCCAGTAAGGGCAGGGACAACTCTGGAAACACCATATATTTT. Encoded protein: CASKGRDNSGNTIYF.